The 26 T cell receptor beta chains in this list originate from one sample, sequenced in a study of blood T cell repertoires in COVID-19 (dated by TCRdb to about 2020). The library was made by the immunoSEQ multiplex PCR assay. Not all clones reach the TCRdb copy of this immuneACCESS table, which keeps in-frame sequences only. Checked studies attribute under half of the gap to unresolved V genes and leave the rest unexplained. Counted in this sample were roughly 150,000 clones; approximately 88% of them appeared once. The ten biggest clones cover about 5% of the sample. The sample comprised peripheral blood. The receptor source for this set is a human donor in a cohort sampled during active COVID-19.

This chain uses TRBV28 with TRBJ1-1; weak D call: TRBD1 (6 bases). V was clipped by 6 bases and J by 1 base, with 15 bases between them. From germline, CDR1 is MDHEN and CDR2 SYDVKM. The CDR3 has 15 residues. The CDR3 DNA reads TGTGCCAGCAGGAGCTCGGGGACACAGAACACTGAAGCTTTCTTT. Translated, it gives CASRSSGTQNTEAFF.

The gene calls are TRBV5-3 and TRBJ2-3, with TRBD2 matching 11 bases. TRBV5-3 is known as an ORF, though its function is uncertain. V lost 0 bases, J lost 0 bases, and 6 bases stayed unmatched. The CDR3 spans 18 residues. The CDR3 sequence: CARSLAQRTSGSTDTQYF. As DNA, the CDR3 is TGTGCCAGAAGCTTGGCCCAACGGACTAGCGGGAGCACAGATACGCAGTATTTT.

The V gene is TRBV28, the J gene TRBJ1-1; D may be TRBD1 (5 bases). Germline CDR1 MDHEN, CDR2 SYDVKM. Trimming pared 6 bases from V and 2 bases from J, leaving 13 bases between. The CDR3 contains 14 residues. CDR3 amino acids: CASRWGRANTEAFF. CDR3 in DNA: TGTGCCAGCAGGTGGGGCAGGGCCAACACTGAAGCTTTCTTT.

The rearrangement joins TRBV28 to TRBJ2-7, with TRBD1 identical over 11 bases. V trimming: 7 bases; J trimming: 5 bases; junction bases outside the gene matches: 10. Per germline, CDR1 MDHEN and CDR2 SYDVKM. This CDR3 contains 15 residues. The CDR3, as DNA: TGTGCCAGCACCACCGCGGGACAGGGGGACCACGAGCAGTACTTC. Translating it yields CASTTAGQGDHEQYF.

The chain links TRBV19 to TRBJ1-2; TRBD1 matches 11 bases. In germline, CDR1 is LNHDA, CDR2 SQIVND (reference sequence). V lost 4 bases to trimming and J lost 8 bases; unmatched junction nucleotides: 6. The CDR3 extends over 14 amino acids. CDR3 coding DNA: TGTGCCAGTAGTACGGACAGGGGGCGGCGAGGCTACACCTTC. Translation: CASSTDRGRRGYTF. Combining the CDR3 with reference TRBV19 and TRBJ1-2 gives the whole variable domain DGGITQSPKYLFRKEGQNVTLSCEQNLNHDAMYWYRQDPGQGLRLIYYSQIVNDFQKGDIAEGYSVSREKKESFPLTVTSAQKNPTAFYLCASSTDRGRRGYTFGSGTRLTVV.

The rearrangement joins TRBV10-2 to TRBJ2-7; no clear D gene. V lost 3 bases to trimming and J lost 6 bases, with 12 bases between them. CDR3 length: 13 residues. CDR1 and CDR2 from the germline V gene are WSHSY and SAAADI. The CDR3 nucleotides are TGCGCCAGCAGTGAATACAGAACCATCGAGCAGTACTTC. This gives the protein CASSEYRTIEQYF.

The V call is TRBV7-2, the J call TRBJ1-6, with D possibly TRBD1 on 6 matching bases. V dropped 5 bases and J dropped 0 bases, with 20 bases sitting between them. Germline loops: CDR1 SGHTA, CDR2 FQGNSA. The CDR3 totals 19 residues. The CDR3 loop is CASSGYDRWLSSYNSPLHF. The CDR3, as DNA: TGTGCCAGCAGCGGTTACGACAGGTGGTTATCCTCCTATAATTCACCCCTCCACTTT.

The CDR3 loop reads CASSFGLQETQYF. CDR3 bases: TGTGCCAGCAGTTTCGGACTCCAAGAGACCCAGTACTTC. The chain employs TRBV27 and TRBJ2-5; D perhaps matches TRBD2 (5 bases). Germline-derived CDR1 and CDR2 are MNHEY and SMNVEV (reference sequence). V lost 3 bases and J 1 base, leaving 6 bases between the germline ends. The CDR3 consists of 13 residues.

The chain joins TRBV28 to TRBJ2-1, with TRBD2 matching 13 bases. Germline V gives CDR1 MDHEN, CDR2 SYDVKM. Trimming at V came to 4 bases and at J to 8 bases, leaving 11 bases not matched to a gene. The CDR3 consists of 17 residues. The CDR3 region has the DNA TGTGCCAGCAGTTCGGGACTAGCGGGATTCGTTTGGGATGAGCAGTTCTTC. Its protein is CASSSGLAGFVWDEQFF. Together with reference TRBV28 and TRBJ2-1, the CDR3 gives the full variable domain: DVKVTQSSRYLVKRTGEKVFLECVQDMDHENMFWYRQDPGLGLRLIYFSYDVKMKEKGDIPEGYSVSREKKERFSLILESASTNQTSMYLCASSSGLAGFVWDEQFFGPGTRLTVL.

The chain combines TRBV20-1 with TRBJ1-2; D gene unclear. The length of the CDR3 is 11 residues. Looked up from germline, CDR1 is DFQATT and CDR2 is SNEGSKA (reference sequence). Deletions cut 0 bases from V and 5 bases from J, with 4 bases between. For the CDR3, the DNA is TGCAGTGCTAGAGATCTTTATGGCTACACCTTC. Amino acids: CSARDLYGYTF.

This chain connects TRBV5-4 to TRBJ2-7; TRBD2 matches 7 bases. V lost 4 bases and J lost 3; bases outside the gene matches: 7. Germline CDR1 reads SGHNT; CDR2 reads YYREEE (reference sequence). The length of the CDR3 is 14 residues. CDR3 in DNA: TGTGCCAGCAGCAATGGGGGGGATTTCTACGAGCAGTACTTC. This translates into CASSNGGDFYEQYF. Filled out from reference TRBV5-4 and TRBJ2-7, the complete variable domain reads ETGVTQSPTHLIKTRGQQVTLRCSSQSGHNTVSWYQQALGQGPQFIFQYYREEENGRGNFPPRFSGLQFPNYSSELNVNALELDDSALYLCASSNGGDFYEQYFGPGTRLTVT.

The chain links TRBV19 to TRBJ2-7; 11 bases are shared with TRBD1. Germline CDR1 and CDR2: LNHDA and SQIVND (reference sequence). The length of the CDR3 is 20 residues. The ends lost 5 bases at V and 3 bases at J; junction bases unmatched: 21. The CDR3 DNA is TGTGCCAGTAGTCTCCACGGACAGGGGGCAGGCTTCTCGATGATCTACGAGCAGTACTTC. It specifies CASSLHGQGAGFSMIYEQYF. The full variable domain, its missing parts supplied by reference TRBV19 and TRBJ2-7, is DGGITQSPKYLFRKEGQNVTLSCEQNLNHDAMYWYRQDPGQGLRLIYYSQIVNDFQKGDIAEGYSVSREKKESFPLTVTSAQKNPTAFYLCASSLHGQGAGFSMIYEQYFGPGTRLTVT.

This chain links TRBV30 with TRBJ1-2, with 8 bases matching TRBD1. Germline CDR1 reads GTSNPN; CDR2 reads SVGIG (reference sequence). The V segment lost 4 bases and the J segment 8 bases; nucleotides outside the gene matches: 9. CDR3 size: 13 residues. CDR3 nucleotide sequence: TGTGCCTGGACCGACTCCCGACAGGGGGGCTACACCTTC. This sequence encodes CAWTDSRQGGYTF.

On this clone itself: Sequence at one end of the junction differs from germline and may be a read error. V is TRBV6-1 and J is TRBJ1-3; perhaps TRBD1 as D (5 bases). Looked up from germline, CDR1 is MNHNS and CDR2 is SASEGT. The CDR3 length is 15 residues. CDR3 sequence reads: CASSEDRRSGNTIYF. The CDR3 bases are TGTGCCAGCAGCGAAGACAGACGCTCTGGAAACACCATATATTTT.

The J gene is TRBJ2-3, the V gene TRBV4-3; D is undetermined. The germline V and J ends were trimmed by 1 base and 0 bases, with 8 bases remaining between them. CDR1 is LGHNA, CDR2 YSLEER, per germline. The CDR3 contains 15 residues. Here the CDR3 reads CASSQGWQSTDTQYF. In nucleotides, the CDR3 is TGCGCCAGCAGCCAAGGATGGCAGAGCACAGATACGCAGTATTTT.

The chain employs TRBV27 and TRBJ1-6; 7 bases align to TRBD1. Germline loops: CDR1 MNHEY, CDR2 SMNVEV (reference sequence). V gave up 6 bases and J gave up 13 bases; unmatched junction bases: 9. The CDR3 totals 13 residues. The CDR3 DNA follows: TGTGCCAGCAGGGGGGACAGTAGCTCGCCCCTCCACTTT. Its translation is CASRGDSSSPLHF.

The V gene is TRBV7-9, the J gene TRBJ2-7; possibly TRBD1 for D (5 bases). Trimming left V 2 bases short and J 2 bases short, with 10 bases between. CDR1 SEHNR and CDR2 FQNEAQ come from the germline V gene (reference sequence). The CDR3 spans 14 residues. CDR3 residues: CASSLQGNPYEQYF. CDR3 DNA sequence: TGTGCCAGCAGCTTACAGGGAAACCCCTACGAGCAGTACTTC. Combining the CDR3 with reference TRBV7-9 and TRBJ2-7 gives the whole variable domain DTGVSQNPRHKITKRGQNVTFRCDPISEHNRLYWYRQTLGQGPEFLTYFQNEAQLEKSRLLSDRFSAERPKGSFSTLEIQRTEQGDSAMYLCASSLQGNPYEQYFGPGTRLTVT.

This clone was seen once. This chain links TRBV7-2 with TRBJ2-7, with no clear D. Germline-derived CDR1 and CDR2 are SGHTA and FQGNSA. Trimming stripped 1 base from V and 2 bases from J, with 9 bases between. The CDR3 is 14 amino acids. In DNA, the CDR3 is TGTGCCAGCAGCTTAGTACAGTACCCCTACGAGCAGTACTTC. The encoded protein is CASSLVQYPYEQYF. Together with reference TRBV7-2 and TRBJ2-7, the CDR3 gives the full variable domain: GAGVSQSPSNKVTEKGKDVELRCDPISGHTALYWYRQSLGQGLEFLIYFQGNSAPDKSGLPSDRFSAERTGGSVSTLTIQRTQQEDSAVYLCASSLVQYPYEQYFGPGTRLTVT.

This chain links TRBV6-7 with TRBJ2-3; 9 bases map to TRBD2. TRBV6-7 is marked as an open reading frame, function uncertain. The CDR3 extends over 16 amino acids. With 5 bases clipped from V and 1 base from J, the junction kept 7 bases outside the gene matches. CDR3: CASSVDRTSGTDTQYF. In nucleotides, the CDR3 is TGTGCCAGCAGTGTCGATCGGACTAGCGGCACAGATACGCAGTATTTT.

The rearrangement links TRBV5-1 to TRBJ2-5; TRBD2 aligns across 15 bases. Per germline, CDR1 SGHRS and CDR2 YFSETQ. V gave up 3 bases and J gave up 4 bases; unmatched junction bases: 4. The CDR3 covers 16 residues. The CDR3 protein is CASSWGLAGGRETQYF. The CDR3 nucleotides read TGCGCCAGCAGCTGGGGACTAGCGGGAGGTCGAGAGACCCAGTACTTC.

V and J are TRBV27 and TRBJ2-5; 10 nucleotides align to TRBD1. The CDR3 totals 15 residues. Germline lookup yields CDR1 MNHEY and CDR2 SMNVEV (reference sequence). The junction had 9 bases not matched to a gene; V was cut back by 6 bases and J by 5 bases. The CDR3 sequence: CASSAPGQGKETQYF. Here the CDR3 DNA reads TGTGCCAGCAGCGCCCCGGGACAGGGGAAGGAGACCCAGTACTTC.

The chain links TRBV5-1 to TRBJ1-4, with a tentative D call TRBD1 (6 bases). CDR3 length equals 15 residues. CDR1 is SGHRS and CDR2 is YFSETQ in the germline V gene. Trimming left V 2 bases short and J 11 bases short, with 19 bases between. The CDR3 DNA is TGCGCCAGCAGCTTATCAGGGGACACTCGAGAGAAACTGTTTTTT. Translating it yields CASSLSGDTREKLFF.

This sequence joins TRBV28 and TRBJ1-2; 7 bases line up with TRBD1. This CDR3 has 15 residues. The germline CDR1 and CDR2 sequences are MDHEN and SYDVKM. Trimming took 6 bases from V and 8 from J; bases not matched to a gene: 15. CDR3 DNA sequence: TGTGCCAGCAGCCCGCAATCCAGGGGGAAGTGGGGCTACACCTTC. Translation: CASSPQSRGKWGYTF.

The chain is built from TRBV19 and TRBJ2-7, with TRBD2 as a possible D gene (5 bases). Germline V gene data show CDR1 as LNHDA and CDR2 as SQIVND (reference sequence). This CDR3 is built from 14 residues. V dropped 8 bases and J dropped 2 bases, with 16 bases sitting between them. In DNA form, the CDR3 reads TGTGCCAGTGGGAGTGTAGCTGGGGCCTACGAGCAGTACTTC. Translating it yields CASGSVAGAYEQYF.

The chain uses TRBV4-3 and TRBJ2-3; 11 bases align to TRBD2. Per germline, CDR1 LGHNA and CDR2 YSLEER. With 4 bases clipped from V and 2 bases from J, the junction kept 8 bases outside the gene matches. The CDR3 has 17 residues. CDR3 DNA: TGCGCCAGCAGCCTGGGGGGACTAGCGGTCCCCACAGATACGCAGTATTTT. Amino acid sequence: CASSLGGLAVPTDTQYF.

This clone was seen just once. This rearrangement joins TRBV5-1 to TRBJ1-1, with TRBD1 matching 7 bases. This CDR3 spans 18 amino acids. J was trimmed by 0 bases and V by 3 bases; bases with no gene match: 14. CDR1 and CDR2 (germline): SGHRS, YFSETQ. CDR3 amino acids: CASSWGGQVGEMNTEAFF. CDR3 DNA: TGCGCCAGCAGCTGGGGAGGACAGGTAGGGGAGATGAACACTGAAGCTTTCTTT.